This T cell receptor (beta chain) comes out of a study of blood T cell repertoires in COVID-19. Overall study: Whether acute or convalescent, the COVID-19 samples came from the United States, Italy and Spain. PBMCs, B-cell-depleted T cells, or T cells provided the cDNA or gDNA that made up the material.

CDR1 is MGHDK, CDR2 SYGVNS, per germline. Unmatched junction bases numbered 0, after V lost 2 bases and J lost 2 bases. The CDR3 runs to 15 residues. Original methodology: Amplification of reference gene primers provided the estimated nucleated cell counts. Data came from immunoSEQ multiplex PCR; TCRdb stores just in-frame clones and leaves some out. Clonal size and the V and J genes are those of that table, whereas D and trimming came from the DNA. Found here are around 170,000 clones, around 85% of them singletons; the top ten hold 7.5% to 10%. This clone was seen once. The sequenced sample consisted of peripheral blood. This chain links TRBV25-1 with TRBJ1-6, with 7 nucleotides matching TRBD1. The sequence was obtained from a man over 45 with active or convalescent COVID-19. This CDR3 reads CASSEDRAYNSPLHF. Written as DNA, the CDR3 is TGTGCCAGCAGTGAAGACAGGGCCTATAATTCACCCCTCCACTTT.